The next 27 T cell receptor beta chains were all read from a single sample in a study of blood T cell repertoires in COVID-19. Clones were sequenced by immunoSEQ multiplex PCR, and TCRdb holds only the in-frame ones, with some missing. The sample records more than 200,000 clones, approximately 86% being singletons. Source material: PBMCs or T cells enriched from blood (not recorded which). Receptor source: a woman aged 45-65 years who had recovered from COVID-19.

The chain uses TRBV12-5 and TRBJ2-3; no firm D call. This CDR3 has 14 residues. Germline CDR1 LGHNT, CDR2 FRNRAP. V lost 1 base and J 4 bases, leaving 9 bases between the germline ends. CDR3 sequence: CASGLGAPPDTQYF. The CDR3 nucleotides read TGTGCTAGTGGTTTGGGGGCGCCTCCAGATACGCAGTATTTT.

The V call is TRBV23-1, the J call TRBJ1-4; D may be TRBD1 (6 bases). Being an ORF, TRBV23-1 has a function that is uncertain. The CDR3 runs 16 residues. The V and J ends lost 3 bases and 10 bases respectively, with 21 bases between them. In DNA form, the CDR3 reads TGCGCCAGCAGTCACCGTACCGGGACACCAGACAGAAAACTGTTTTTT. Its translation: CASSHRTGTPDRKLFF.

CDR3 nucleotide sequence: TGTGCCAGCAGTTCAACTCTGACAGACGCTAGCACAGATACGCAGTATTTT. Amino acids: CASSSTLTDASTDTQYF. This chain links TRBV27 with TRBJ2-3; possibly TRBD1 for D (5 bases). CDR1 and CDR2 (germline): MNHEY, SMNVEV (reference sequence). The CDR3 has 17 residues. V shed 4 bases and J shed 0 bases, with 17 bases lying between them.

The gene calls are TRBV27 and TRBJ2-1; 8 nucleotides agree with TRBD2. This CDR3 spans 20 amino acids. CDR1 and CDR2 from the germline V gene are MNHEY and SMNVEV (reference sequence). J lost 7 bases, V lost 6 bases, and 26 bases had no gene match. The CDR3 protein is CASSPVAETHTSGGRNEQFF. In nucleotides, the CDR3 is TGTGCCAGCAGCCCCGTTGCGGAGACTCATACTAGCGGCGGAAGGAATGAGCAGTTCTTC.

On this clone itself: Other DNA variants within this sample encode the same CDR3. The V call is TRBV29-1, the J call TRBJ1-1, with a possible D match to TRBD1 (6 bases). V shed 3 bases and J shed 1 base, with 9 bases lying between them. Looked up from germline, CDR1 is SQVTM and CDR2 is ANQGSEA. The CDR3 has 13 amino acids. The chain's CDR3 is CSVEGQKNTEAFF. CDR3 DNA sequence: TGCAGCGTTGAGGGACAAAAGAACACTGAAGCTTTCTTT.

The chain has TRBV14 and TRBJ2-1; 12 bases fit TRBD2. The CDR3 has 15 residues. CDR1 and CDR2 from the germline V gene are SGHDN and FVKESK. The trim removed 3 bases at V and 8 bases at J, leaving 5 bases unmatched. In DNA, the CDR3 is TGTGCCAGCAGCCATCTAGCGGGAGGGCCCTATGAGCAGTTCTTC. This gives the protein CASSHLAGGPYEQFF.

This chain connects TRBV11-2 to TRBJ2-2; 10 bases are a match to TRBD1. J was trimmed by 7 bases and V by 5 bases; bases with no gene match: 7. The germline V gene has CDR1 SGHAT and CDR2 FQNNGV. CDR3 length: 15 amino acids. The CDR3 bases are TGTGCCAGCAGCACGCTGACAGGGGGCCGCGGGGAGCTGTTTTTT. Protein: CASSTLTGGRGELFF.

The chain combines TRBV6-2 or TRBV6-3 with TRBJ2-7; maybe TRBD1 (5 bases). Trimming took 0 bases from V and 2 from J, leaving 5 bases between them. The germline V gene encodes CDR1 MNHEY and CDR2 SVGEGT. This CDR3 contains 13 residues. The DNA of the CDR3 is TGTGCCAGCAGTTACTCGACAGCCTACGAGCAGTACTTC. Translated, it gives CASSYSTAYEQYF.

The chain is built from TRBV2 and TRBJ2-7; 7 bases are shared with TRBD1. Germline-derived CDR1 and CDR2 are SNHLY and FYNNEI. CDR3 length: 14 residues. The V gene end was trimmed by 5 bases and the J gene end by 1 base; junction bases not matched to a gene: 5. DNA of the CDR3: TGTGCCAGCAGTATACCGGGACAGTCCTACGAGCAGTACTTC. Its translation: CASSIPGQSYEQYF.

This chain links TRBV6-5 with TRBJ2-7; 8 bases map to TRBD1. The germline gives CDR1 MNHEY, CDR2 SVGAGI. CDR3 size: 15 residues. J lost 3 bases, V lost 8 bases, and 12 bases had no gene match. CDR3 nucleotides: TGTGCCAGCCGTTCTACCGGACAGGGATTCTACGAGCAGTACTTC. Translating gives CASRSTGQGFYEQYF.

V usage is TRBV3-1 (or the pseudogene TRBV3-2) and J usage is TRBJ2-1; TRBD2 matches at 10 bases. Trimming at V came to 4 bases and at J to 9 bases, leaving 15 bases not matched to a gene. Germline CDR1 reads LGHDT; CDR2 reads YNNKEL (reference sequence). The CDR3 loop spans 17 amino acids. CDR3 protein: CASSRGTSDPLVVEQFF. CDR3 DNA: TGTGCCAGCAGCCGGGGGACTAGCGATCCTCTTGTCGTTGAGCAGTTCTTC.

On this clone: This CDR3 is also generated by other DNA sequences in the sample. This chain uses TRBV10-3 with TRBJ1-1, with D maybe TRBD1 (6 bases). Germline CDR1 ENHRY, CDR2 SYGVKD. The CDR3 loop spans 12 amino acids. V was cut by 3 bases and J by 4 bases, with 6 bases left in between. CDR3 nucleotide sequence: TGTGCCATCAGTGAAGGGGGCACTGAAGCTTTCTTT. Its translation: CAISEGGTEAFF.

CDR3: CASRRDRNTGELFF. The CDR3 DNA reads as TGTGCCAGCAGGAGGGACAGGAACACCGGGGAGCTGTTTTTT. The chain uses TRBV2 and TRBJ2-2; 7 bases align to TRBD1. V lost 6 bases, J lost 1 base, and 2 bases stayed unmatched. The CDR3 is 14 residues long. Germline CDR1 SNHLY, CDR2 FYNNEI.

This chain links TRBV5-1 with TRBJ2-3; 8 positions agree with TRBD2. CDR1 is SGHRS and CDR2 is YFSETQ in the germline V gene. This CDR3 is 14 amino acids long. Trimming took 3 bases from V and 8 from J; bases not matched to a gene: 8. The CDR3 loop is CASSSDSGTTTQYF. Written as DNA, the CDR3 is TGCGCCAGCAGCTCCGATAGCGGGACCACTACGCAGTATTTT.

This clone was seen just once. The V call is TRBV5-1, the J call TRBJ1-2; TRBD1 matches 8 bases. The CDR3 consists of 14 residues. After removal of 3 bases from V and 4 bases from J, the junction contained 5 bases not matched to a gene. Germline assignment: CDR1 SGHRS and CDR2 YFSETQ. The CDR3 is CASSSGTGFYGYTF. CDR3 coding DNA: TGCGCCAGCAGCTCAGGGACAGGCTTCTATGGCTACACCTTC.

In regard to this clone: A read error may produce the germline difference seen at one junction end. This chain joins TRBV11-2 and TRBJ1-4; 11 bases map to TRBD1. Germline CDR1 and CDR2: SGHAT and FQNNGV. CDR3 length: 13 residues. CDR3 coding DNA: TGTGCCAGCAGCAGAGGACAGGGGGCAGAACTTTTTTTT. Amino acids: CASSRGQGAELFF.

The V gene is TRBV27, the J gene TRBJ1-6; 12 positions match TRBD1. The CDR3 is 17 amino acids. The germline CDR1 and CDR2 sequences are MNHEY and SMNVEV (reference sequence). Germline trimming cut 7 bases from V and 7 bases from J; bases unmatched to any gene: 11. The DNA for the CDR3 is TGTGCCAGCACTACATGGGACAGGGGGCTTTGGAATTCACCCCTCCACTTT. The encoded protein is CASTTWDRGLWNSPLHF.

The chain joins TRBV28 to TRBJ1-2; the D is unclear. The CDR3 is 14 amino acids. Germline V gives CDR1 MDHEN, CDR2 SYDVKM. V lost 2 bases, J lost 0 bases, and 7 bases lay in between. DNA of the CDR3: TGTGCCAGCAGTTTAATGGGCACTAACTATGGCTACACCTTC. It encodes CASSLMGTNYGYTF.

The gene calls are TRBV18 and TRBJ2-3; the D gene is possibly TRBD1 (5 bases). The CDR3 is 16 amino acids. V was cut by 4 bases and J by 2 bases, with 16 bases left in between. CDR1 and CDR2 from the germline V gene are KGHSH and LQKENI. The CDR3 spells CASSRGTGTSTDTQYF. The DNA for the CDR3 is TGTGCCAGCTCACGGGGCACAGGTACATCCACAGATACGCAGTATTTT.

The rearrangement links TRBV9 to TRBJ2-1; 10 positions match TRBD2. The junction had 4 bases not matched to a gene; V was cut back by 0 bases and J by 1 base. Germline values: CDR1 SGDLS, CDR2 YYNGEE. This CDR3 is 17 amino acids long. CDR3 DNA: TGTGCCAGCAGCGTAGATGAAGCGGGAGGGTCCTACAATGAGCAGTTCTTC. It yields the protein CASSVDEAGGSYNEQFF.

This clone was picked up a small number of times. The chain has TRBV5-1 and TRBJ2-7; D is perhaps TRBD2 (6 bases). The V gene's germline CDR1 is SGHRS and CDR2 YFSETQ. V lost 1 base, J lost 2 bases, and 19 bases lay in between. The CDR3 consists of 17 residues. CDR3: CASSLQSEVAVTYEQYF. The CDR3 nucleotides are TGCGCCAGCAGCTTGCAATCCGAGGTAGCGGTGACCTACGAGCAGTACTTC.

The chain carries TRBV6-4 and TRBJ2-1; 8 bases align to TRBD2. The V gene end was trimmed by 6 bases and the J gene end by 6 bases; junction bases not matched to a gene: 7. The CDR3 is made up of 14 amino acids. Germline V lookup: CDR1 MRHNA, CDR2 SNTAGT. The CDR3 nucleotides read TGTGCCAGCAGCCCCCAGCGGGAGAGCAATGAGCAGTTCTTC. The encoded protein is CASSPQRESNEQFF.

The chain couples TRBV20-1 to TRBJ1-6; D uncertain. Trimming took 3 bases from V and 0 from J, leaving 15 bases between them. The CDR3 loop spans 17 amino acids. Germline V lookup: CDR1 DFQATT, CDR2 SNEGSKA (reference sequence). The CDR3 protein is CSASAGQRSSYNSPLHF. DNA for the CDR3: TGCAGTGCTAGTGCTGGCCAGAGGAGCTCCTATAATTCACCCCTCCACTTT.

This sequence joins TRBV3-1 (or the pseudogene TRBV3-2) and TRBJ1-3; perhaps TRBD1 as D (6 bases). V was shortened by 5 bases and J by 1 base, with 9 bases between the two germline ends. CDR1 LGHDT and CDR2 YNNKEL come from the germline V gene (reference sequence). This CDR3 has 14 amino acids. CDR3 DNA sequence: TGTGCCAGCAGCAGGACAGATTCTGGAAACACCATATATTTT. This translates into CASSRTDSGNTIYF.

The rearrangement links TRBV4-3 to TRBJ1-5, with D uncertain. From germline, CDR1 is LGHNA and CDR2 YSLEER. Trimming took 0 bases from V and 3 from J, leaving 9 bases between them. This CDR3 contains 15 residues. Here the CDR3 reads CASSQEYSYNQPQHF. In DNA, the CDR3 is TGCGCCAGCAGCCAAGAGTACAGTTACAATCAGCCCCAGCATTTT.

V and J are TRBV18 and TRBJ1-6, with 7 positions matching TRBD1. V trimming: 8 bases; J trimming: 5 bases; junction bases outside the gene matches: 9. The germline CDR1 and CDR2 sequences are KGHSH and LQKENI. The CDR3 extends over 15 amino acids. This chain's CDR3 is CASPSSTGNNSPLHF. In DNA form, the CDR3 reads TGTGCCAGCCCATCTTCGACAGGGAATAATTCACCCCTCCACTTT.

The V and J genes are TRBV27 and TRBJ1-6; TRBD1 might be the D (6 bases). Germline CDR1 and CDR2: MNHEY and SMNVEV (reference sequence). Trimming pared 2 bases from V and 8 bases from J, leaving 13 bases between. CDR3 length: 15 residues. CDR3 in amino acids: CASSLDGGWDSPLHF. CDR3 coding DNA: TGTGCCAGCAGTTTAGATGGGGGCTGGGATTCACCCCTCCACTTT.